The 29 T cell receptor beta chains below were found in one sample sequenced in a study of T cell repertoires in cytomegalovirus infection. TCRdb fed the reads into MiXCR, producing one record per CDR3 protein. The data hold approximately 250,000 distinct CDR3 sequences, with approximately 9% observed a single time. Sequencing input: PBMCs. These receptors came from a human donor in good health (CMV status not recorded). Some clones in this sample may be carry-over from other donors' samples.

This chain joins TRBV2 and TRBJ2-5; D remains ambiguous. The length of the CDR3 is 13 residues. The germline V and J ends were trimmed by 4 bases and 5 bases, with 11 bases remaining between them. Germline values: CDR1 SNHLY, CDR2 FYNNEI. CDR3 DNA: TGTGCCAGCAGTGGACATGGGATTGAGACCCAGTACTTC. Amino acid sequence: CASSGHGIETQYF.

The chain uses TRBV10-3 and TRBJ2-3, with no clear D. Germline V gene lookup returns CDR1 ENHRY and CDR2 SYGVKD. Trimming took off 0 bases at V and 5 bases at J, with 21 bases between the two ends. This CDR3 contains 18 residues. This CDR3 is CAISESVDDPSPLDTQYF. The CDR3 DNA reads TGTGCCATCAGTGAGTCGGTGGACGACCCCTCCCCATTAGATACGCAGTATTTT.

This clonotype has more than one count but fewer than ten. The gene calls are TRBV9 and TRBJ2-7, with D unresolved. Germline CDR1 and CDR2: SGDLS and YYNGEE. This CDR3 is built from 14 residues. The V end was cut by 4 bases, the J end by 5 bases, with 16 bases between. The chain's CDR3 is CASSPASLGNEQYF. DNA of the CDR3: TGTGCCAGCAGCCCCGCTTCTCTGGGGAACGAGCAGTACTTC. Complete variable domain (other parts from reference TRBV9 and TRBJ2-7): DSGVTQTPKHLITATGQRVTLRCSPRSGDLSVYWYQQSLDQGLQFLIQYYNGEERAKGNILERFSAQQFPDLHSELNLSSLELGDSALYFCASSPASLGNEQYFGPGTRLTVT.

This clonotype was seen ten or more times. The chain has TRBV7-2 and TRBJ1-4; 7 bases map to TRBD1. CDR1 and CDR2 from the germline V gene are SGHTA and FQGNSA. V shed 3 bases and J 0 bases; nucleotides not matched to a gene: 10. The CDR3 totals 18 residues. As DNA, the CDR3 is TGTGCCAGCAGCTTGGGGGCTGGGCAGGGGGCAACTAATGAAAAACTGTTTTTT. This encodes CASSLGAGQGATNEKLFF.

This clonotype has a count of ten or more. Written as DNA, the CDR3 is TGTGCCAGCAGCTTAGGTGGGAGGTACGAGCAGTACTTC. It specifies CASSLGGRYEQYF. This sequence joins TRBV7-2 and TRBJ2-7, with D tentatively TRBD2 (6 bases). CDR1 and CDR2 (germline): SGHTA, FQGNSA. Trimming took 1 base from V and 4 from J, leaving 8 bases between them. The CDR3 spans 13 residues.

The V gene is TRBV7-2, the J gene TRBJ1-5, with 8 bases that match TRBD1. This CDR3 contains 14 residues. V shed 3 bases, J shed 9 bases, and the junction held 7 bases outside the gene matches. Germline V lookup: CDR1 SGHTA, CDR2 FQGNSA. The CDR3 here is CASSFQTGGSPQHF. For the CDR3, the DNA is TGTGCCAGCAGCTTTCAAACAGGGGGTTCGCCCCAGCATTTT.

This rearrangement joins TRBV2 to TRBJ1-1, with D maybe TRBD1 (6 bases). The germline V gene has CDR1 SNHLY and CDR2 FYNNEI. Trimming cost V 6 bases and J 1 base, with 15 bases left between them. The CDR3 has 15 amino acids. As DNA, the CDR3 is TGTGCCAGCAGCAGGGGCGGAGGGACGAACACTGAAGCTTTCTTT. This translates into CASSRGGGTNTEAFF.

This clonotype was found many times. The CDR3 nucleotides read TGCAGCGTTCAGGGACTAGCGGGAGGGTCGGAGACCCAGTACTTC. Translated, it gives CSVQGLAGGSETQYF. The chain recombines TRBV29-1 with TRBJ2-5; 16 nucleotides match TRBD2. With 5 bases clipped from V and 5 bases from J, the junction kept 5 bases outside the gene matches. CDR1 SQVTM and CDR2 ANQGSEA come from the germline V gene. There are 15 residues in the CDR3.

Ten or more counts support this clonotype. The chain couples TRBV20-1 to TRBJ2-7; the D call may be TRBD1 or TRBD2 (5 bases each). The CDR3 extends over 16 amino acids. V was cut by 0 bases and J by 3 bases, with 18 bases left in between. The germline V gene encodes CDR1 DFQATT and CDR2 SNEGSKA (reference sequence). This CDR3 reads CSARDEGPSLNYEQYF. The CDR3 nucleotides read TGCAGTGCTAGAGATGAGGGACCCTCCCTTAACTACGAGCAGTACTTC.

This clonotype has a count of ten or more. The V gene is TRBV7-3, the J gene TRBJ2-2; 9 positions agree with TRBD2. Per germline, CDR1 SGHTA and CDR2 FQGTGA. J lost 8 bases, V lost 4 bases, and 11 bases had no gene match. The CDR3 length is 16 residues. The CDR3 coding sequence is TGTGCCAGCAGCTCAAAGACTAGCGGTTCTGGAGGGGAGCTGTTTTTT. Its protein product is CASSSKTSGSGGELFF.

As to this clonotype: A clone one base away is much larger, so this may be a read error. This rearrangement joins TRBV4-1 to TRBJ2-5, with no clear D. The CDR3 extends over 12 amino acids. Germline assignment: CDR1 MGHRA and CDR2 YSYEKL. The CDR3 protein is CASSHRQETQYF. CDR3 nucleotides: TGTGCCAGCAGCCACAGACAAGAGACCCAGTACTTC.

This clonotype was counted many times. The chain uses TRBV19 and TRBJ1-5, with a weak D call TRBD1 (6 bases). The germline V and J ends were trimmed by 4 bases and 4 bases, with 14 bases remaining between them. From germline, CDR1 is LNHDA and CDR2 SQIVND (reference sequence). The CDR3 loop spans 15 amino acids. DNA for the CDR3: TGTGCCAGTAGTAGGGCGGACAGCTATAATCAGCCCCAGCATTTT. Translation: CASSRADSYNQPQHF.

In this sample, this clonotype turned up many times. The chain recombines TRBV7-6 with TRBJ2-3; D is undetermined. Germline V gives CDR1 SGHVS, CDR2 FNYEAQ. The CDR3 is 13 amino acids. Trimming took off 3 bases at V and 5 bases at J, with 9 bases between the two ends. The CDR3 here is CASSFTKGDTQYF. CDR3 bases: TGTGCCAGCAGCTTTACGAAGGGAGATACGCAGTATTTT.

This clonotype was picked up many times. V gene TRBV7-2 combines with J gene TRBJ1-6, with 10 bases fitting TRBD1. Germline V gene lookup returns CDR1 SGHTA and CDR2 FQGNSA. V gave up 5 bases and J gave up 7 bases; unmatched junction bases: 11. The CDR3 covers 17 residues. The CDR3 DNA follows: TGTGCCAGCAGCGCTCACCGGGACAGGGGCGTCAATTCACCCCTCCACTTT. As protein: CASSAHRDRGVNSPLHF. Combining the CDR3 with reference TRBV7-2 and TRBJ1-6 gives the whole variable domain GAGVSQSPSNKVTEKGKDVELRCDPISGHTALYWYRQSLGQGLEFLIYFQGNSAPDKSGLPSDRFSAERTGGSVSTLTIQRTQQEDSAVYLCASSAHRDRGVNSPLHFGNGTRLTVT.

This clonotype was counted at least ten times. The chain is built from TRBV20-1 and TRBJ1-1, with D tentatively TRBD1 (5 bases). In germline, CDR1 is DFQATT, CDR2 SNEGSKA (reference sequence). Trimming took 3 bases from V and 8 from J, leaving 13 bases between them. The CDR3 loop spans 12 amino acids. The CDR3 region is CSARERGEEAFF. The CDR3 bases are TGCAGTGCTAGGGAACGGGGGGAAGAAGCTTTCTTT.

The CDR3 DNA reads as TGTGCCAGCCAGGGTCAGGAAAACATTCAGTACTTC. It yields the protein CASQGQENIQYF. V is TRBV28 and J is TRBJ2-4, with D perhaps matching TRBD1 (5 bases). The V end was cut by 8 bases, the J end by 5 bases, with 10 bases between. The CDR3 runs to 12 residues. Germline V gene lookup returns CDR1 MDHEN and CDR2 SYDVKM.

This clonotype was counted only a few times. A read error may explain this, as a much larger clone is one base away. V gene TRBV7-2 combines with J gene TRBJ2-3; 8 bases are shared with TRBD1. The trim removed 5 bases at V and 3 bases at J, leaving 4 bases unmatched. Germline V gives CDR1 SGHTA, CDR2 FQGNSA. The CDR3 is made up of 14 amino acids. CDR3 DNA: TGTGCCAGCAGCCCGGGACAGGTGACAGATACGCAGTATTTT. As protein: CASSPGQVTDTQYF.

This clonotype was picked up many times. CDR3 coding DNA: TGTGCCAGCAGCCGAGCGGGGAGGGGGAATTCACCCCTCCACTTT. Its protein product is CASSRAGRGNSPLHF. The V gene is TRBV7-2, the J gene TRBJ1-6, with D tentatively TRBD1 (6 bases). Germline V gene lookup returns CDR1 SGHTA and CDR2 FQGNSA. V was pared by 5 bases and J by 7 bases, with 15 bases between. The CDR3 has 15 residues.

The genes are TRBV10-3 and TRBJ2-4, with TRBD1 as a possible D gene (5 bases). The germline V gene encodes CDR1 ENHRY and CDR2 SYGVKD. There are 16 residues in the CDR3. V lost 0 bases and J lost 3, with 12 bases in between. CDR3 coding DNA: TGTGCCATCAGTGAGTCAGGGGATAGGGGCAAAAACATTCAGTACTTC. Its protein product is CAISESGDRGKNIQYF.

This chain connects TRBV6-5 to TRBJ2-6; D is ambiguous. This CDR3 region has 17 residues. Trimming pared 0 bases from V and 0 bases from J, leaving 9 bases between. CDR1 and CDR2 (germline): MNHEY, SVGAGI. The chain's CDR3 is CASSYSARDSGANVLTF. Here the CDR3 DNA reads TGTGCCAGCAGTTACTCCGCTCGCGACTCTGGGGCCAACGTCCTGACTTTC.

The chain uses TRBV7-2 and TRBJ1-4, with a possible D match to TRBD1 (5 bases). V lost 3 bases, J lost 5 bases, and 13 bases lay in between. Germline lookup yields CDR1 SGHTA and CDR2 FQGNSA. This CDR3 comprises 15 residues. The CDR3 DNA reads TGTGCCAGCAGCTTTAGACTGGGGGAGAATGAAAAACTGTTTTTT. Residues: CASSFRLGENEKLFF.

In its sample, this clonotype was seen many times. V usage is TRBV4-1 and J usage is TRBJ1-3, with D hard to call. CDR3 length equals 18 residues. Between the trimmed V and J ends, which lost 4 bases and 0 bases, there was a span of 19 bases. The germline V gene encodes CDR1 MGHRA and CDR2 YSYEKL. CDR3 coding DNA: TGCGCCAGCAGCCCTAGTTTTCGAGAGGTAAACTCTGGAAACACCATATATTTT. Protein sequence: CASSPSFREVNSGNTIYF.

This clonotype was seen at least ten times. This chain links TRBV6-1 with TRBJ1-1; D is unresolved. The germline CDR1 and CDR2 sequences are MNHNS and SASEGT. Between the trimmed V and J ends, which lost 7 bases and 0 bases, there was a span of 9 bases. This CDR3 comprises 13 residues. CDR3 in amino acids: CASMGRMNTEAFF. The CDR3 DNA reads TGTGCCAGCATGGGTCGGATGAACACTGAAGCTTTCTTT.

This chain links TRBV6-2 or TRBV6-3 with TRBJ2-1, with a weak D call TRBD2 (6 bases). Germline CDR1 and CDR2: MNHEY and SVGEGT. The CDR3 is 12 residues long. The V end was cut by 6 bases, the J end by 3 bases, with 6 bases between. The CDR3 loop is CASRGLYNEQFF. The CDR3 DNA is TGTGCCAGCAGGGGACTCTACAATGAGCAGTTCTTC.

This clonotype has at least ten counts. In nucleotides, the CDR3 is TGCAGTGCTAGAGATGTGCTATCAGGGGGGCCGGGAACCGGGGAGCTGTTTTTT. This gives the protein CSARDVLSGGPGTGELFF. The rearrangement joins TRBV20-1 to TRBJ2-2; TRBD1 might be the D (7 bases). Trimming removed 0 bases from V and 5 bases from J, with 22 bases in between. This CDR3 has 18 amino acids. Germline loops: CDR1 DFQATT, CDR2 SNEGSKA (reference sequence).

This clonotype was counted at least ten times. CDR3: CASTDQYGELFF. In DNA form, the CDR3 reads TGTGCCAGCACGGATCAGTACGGGGAGCTGTTTTTT. This rearrangement joins TRBV7-2 to TRBJ2-2; D gene ambiguous. CDR1 is SGHTA and CDR2 is FQGNSA in the germline V gene. This CDR3 spans 12 amino acids. The V end was cut by 7 bases, the J end by 7 bases, with 10 bases between.

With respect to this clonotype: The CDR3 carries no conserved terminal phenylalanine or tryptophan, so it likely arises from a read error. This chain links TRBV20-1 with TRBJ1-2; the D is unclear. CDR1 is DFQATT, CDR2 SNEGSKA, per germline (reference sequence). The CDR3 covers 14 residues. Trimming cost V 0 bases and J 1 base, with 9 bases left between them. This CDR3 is CSARDSESNYGYTY. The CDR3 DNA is TGCAGTGCTAGAGATAGTGAGAGTAACTATGGCTACACCTAC.

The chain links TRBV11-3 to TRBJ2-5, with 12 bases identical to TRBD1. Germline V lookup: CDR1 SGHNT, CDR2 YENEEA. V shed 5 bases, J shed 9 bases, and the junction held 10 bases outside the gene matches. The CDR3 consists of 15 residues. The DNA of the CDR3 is TGTGCCAGCAGCCCCCCGGGACAGGGGGCGGCGGCCCAGTACTTC. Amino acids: CASSPPGQGAAAQYF. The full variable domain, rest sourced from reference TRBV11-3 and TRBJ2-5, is EAGVVQSPRYKIIEKKQPVAFWCNPISGHNTLYWYLQNLGQGPELLIRYENEEAVDDSQLPKDRFSAERLKGVDSTLKIQPAELGDSAVYLCASSPPGQGAAAQYFGPGTRLLVL.

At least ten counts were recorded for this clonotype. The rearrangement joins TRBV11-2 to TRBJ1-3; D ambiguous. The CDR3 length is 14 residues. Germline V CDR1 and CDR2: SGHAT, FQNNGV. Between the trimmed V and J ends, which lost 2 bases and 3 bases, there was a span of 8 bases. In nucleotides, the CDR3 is TGTGCCAGCAGCTTATCACGGCATGGAAACACCATATATTTT. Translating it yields CASSLSRHGNTIYF.